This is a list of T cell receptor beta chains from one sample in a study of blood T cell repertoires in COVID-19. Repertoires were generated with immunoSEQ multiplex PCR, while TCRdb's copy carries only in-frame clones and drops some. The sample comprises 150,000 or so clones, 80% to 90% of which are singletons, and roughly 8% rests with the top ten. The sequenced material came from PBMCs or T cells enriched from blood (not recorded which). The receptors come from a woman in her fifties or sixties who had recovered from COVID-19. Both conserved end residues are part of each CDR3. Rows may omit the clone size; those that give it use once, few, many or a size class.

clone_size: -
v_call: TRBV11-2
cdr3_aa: CASSPYNSPLHF

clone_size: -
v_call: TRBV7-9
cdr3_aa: CASRKQTGAGPLHF

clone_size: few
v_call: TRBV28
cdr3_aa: CASSQRTVSYNSPLHF

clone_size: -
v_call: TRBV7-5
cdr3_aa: CAKTHSGTGAAEAFF

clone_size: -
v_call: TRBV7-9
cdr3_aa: CASHRQGAGAEAFF

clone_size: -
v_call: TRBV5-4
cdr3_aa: CASSLEGSGGTNTGELFF

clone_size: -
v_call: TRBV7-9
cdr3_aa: CASSLVLADSGNTIYF

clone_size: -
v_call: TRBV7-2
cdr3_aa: CASSLVLATTEAFF

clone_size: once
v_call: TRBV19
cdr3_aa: CASSIRSGRSNYGYTF

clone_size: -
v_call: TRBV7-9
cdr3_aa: CASMRLASTDTQYF

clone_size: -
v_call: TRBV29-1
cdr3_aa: CSVEVSHPRGARGAEAFF

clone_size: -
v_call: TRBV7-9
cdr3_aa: CASSSHWNTGELFF

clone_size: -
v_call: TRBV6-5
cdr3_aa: CASSSPAGGQETQYF

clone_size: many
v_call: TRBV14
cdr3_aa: CASSPGRNTGELFF

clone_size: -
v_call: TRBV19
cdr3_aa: CASNQAGELFF

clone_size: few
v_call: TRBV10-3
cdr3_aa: CAIRPGGGNNEQFF

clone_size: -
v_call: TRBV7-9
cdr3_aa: CASSLPGAPLHF

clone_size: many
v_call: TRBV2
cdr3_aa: CASSELTGNPNQPQHF

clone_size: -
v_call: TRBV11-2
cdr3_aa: CASSGGNEQYF

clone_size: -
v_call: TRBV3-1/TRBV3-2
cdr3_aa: CASSKNRANEQFF

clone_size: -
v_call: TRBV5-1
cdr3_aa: CASSSDTGRANYGYTF

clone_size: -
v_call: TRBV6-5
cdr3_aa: CASSYSLGANTEAFF

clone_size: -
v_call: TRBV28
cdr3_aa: CASSIYRDREAEAFF

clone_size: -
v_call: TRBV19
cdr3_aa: CASSKDSPYQETQYF

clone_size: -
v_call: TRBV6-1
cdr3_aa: CASSEVLANEQFF

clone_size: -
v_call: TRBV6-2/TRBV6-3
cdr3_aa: CASSSGGYRGLTEAFF

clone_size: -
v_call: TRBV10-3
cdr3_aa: CAISDTGGYTEAFF

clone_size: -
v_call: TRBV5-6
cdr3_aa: CASSFAGINQPQHF

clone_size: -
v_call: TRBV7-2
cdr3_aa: CASSLYASNNEQFF

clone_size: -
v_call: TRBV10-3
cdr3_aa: CAISGKLAERRTDTQYF

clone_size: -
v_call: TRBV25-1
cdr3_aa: CASSDPDTEAFF

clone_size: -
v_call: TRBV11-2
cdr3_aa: CASSPSSGAQGAKNIQYF

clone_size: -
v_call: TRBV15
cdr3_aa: CATSRDLKATSSGETQYF

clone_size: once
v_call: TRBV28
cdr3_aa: CASSFYPSGQAGRWFF

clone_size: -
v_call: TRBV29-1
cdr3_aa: CSVEGASTNTDTQYF

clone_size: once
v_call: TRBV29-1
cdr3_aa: CSASWNTEAFF

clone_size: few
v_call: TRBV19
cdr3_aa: CASTPLGGSNQPQHF

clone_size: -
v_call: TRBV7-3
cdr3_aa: CASSLRDRVGTEAFF

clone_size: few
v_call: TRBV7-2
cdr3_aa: CASSLAQGSGELFF